This T cell receptor (beta chain) is drawn from a study of OX40 agonist ivuxolimab in advanced cancers. The CDR3 contains 13 residues. The trim removed 2 bases at V and 15 bases at J, leaving 8 bases unmatched. Germline V gene sequence: CDR1 SEHNR, CDR2 FQNEAQ (reference sequence). TCRdb keeps only in-frame clones here, not all; method: immunoSEQ multiplex PCR. The sample includes 78,000 or so clones, roughly 92% of them seen just once. Sample: CD4+ or CD8+ T cells sorted from blood, taken in a trial of the OX40 agonist ivuxolimab. The receptor comes from an adult with an advanced solid tumor such as melanoma, head and neck, liver or kidney cancer. The chain joins TRBV7-9 to TRBJ2-1, with 9 bases aligning to TRBD2. The CDR3 region has the DNA TGTGCCAGCAGCTTAAACAGGCGGGAGGGCCCGTTCTTC. It codes for CASSLNRREGPFF. Full variable domain (missing parts from reference TRBV7-9 and TRBJ2-1): DTGVSQNPRHKITKRGQNVTFRCDPISEHNRLYWYRQTLGQGPEFLTYFQNEAQLEKSRLLSDRFSAERPKGSFSTLEIQRTEQGDSAMYLCASSLNRREGPFFGPGTRLTVL.